This T cell receptor (beta chain) originates from a study of somatic mutations in cytotoxic T cells in rheumatoid arthritis. Overall study context: T-cell populations stained with V beta antibodies were in some cases flow-sorted at nearly 100% purity, including V beta1+ cells that were sequenced for TCRB.

Data came from immunoSEQ multiplex PCR; TCRdb stores just in-frame clones and leaves some out. The table has about 20,000 clones, around 84% seen once. V was clipped by 0 bases and J by 8 bases, with 16 bases between them. Germline CDR1 and CDR2: SGHTA and FQGNSA. CDR3 length: 15 amino acids. This receptor was obtained from a woman in her 50s in good health. Source material: CD8+ T cells sorted from blood. The genes are TRBV7-2 and TRBJ1-1, with D perhaps matching TRBD1 (6 bases). DNA of the CDR3: TGTGCCAGCAGCTTAGCCCTGACAGGATCGGGGGAAGCTTTCTTT. This gives the protein CASSLALTGSGEAFF.